A single sample is the source of the 10 T cell receptor beta chains below, sequenced in a study of OX40 agonist ivuxolimab in advanced cancers. The repertoire was sequenced with immunoSEQ multiplex PCR; TCRdb's copy has only in-frame clones and lacks some. The sample contains tens of thousands of clones, 70% to 90% of which appear only once. The specimen comprised CD4+ or CD8+ T cells sorted from blood, sampled in a trial of the OX40 agonist ivuxolimab. The receptor source for this set is an adult with an advanced solid tumor such as melanoma, head and neck, liver or kidney cancer.

This clone turned up a few times. The chain recombines TRBV6-5 with TRBJ2-7; no firm D call. This CDR3 contains 13 residues. The germline V gene has CDR1 MNHEY and CDR2 SVGAGI. Between the trimmed V and J ends, which lost 2 bases and 0 bases, there was a span of 5 bases. In nucleotides, the CDR3 is TGTGCCAGCAGTTACGCGAACTCCTACGAGCAGTACTTC. Its protein product is CASSYANSYEQYF.

This clone occurred once. The chain links TRBV6-4 to TRBJ2-3; D uncertain. The V end lost 0 bases, the J end lost 2 bases, and 9 bases lay between the germline ends. The V gene's germline CDR1 is MRHNA and CDR2 SNTAGT. The CDR3 is made up of 15 amino acids. The CDR3 region has the DNA TGTGCCAGCAGTGACTCGGGCAGTTTCACAGATACGCAGTATTTT. Protein product: CASSDSGSFTDTQYF.

This clone was seen a handful of times. The chain links TRBV11-2 to TRBJ2-7, with D tentatively TRBD1 or TRBD2 (5 bases each). This CDR3 is 16 amino acids long. Trimming removed 1 base from V and 0 bases from J, with 13 bases in between. Germline V CDR1 and CDR2: SGHAT, FQNNGV. The CDR3 region is CASSLAKGTVSYEQYF. CDR3 nucleotide sequence: TGTGCCAGCAGCTTAGCGAAAGGGACGGTCTCCTACGAGCAGTACTTC.

For this clone: A much larger clone sits a single nucleotide away, making a read error possible. CDR3 sequence: CASSLRTSGYEQYF. CDR3 nucleotide sequence: TGTGCCAGCAGCCTTCGGACTAGCGGCTACGAGCAGTACTTC. The chain recombines TRBV7-2 with TRBJ2-7; TRBD2 matches 10 bases. V lost 5 bases and J lost 3; bases outside the gene matches: 4. The CDR3 runs 14 residues. The V gene's germline CDR1 is SGHTA and CDR2 FQGNSA.

V and J are TRBV10-3 and TRBJ2-5; D is unresolved. Trimming removed 9 bases from V and 0 bases from J, with 8 bases in between. CDR1 is ENHRY, CDR2 SYGVKD, per germline. The CDR3 contains 12 residues. The CDR3 coding sequence is TGTGCCATAGGGCTAAACCAAGAGACCCAGTACTTC. This gives the protein CAIGLNQETQYF.

This clone was picked up a small number of times. The chain carries TRBV15 and TRBJ2-1; perhaps TRBD1 as D (5 bases). The V gene lost 4 bases and the J gene lost 6 bases, with 10 bases spanning the gap. This CDR3 region has 13 residues. The V gene's germline CDR1 is LNHNV and CDR2 YYDKDF (reference sequence). Here the CDR3 DNA reads TGTGCCACCAGCAAATATAGGGGCAATGAGCAGTTCTTC. This translates into CATSKYRGNEQFF.

The V gene is TRBV9, the J gene TRBJ2-2, with 12 bases fitting TRBD1. The CDR3 is 20 amino acids. The V gene's germline CDR1 is SGDLS and CDR2 YYNGEE. V lost 1 base and J lost 2; bases outside the gene matches: 12. Written as DNA, the CDR3 is TGTGCCAGCAGCGTATCCCGGGACAGGGGGCAGTGGATTAACACCGGGGAGCTGTTTTTT. Its translation is CASSVSRDRGQWINTGELFF.

The V call is TRBV7-3, the J call TRBJ2-6; D is perhaps TRBD2 (5 bases). Germline-derived CDR1 and CDR2 are SGHTA and FQGTGA. There are 15 residues in the CDR3. The germline V and J ends were trimmed by 4 bases and 0 bases, with 7 bases remaining between them. The CDR3, as DNA: TGTGCCAGCAGCTCCCGGGACTCTGGGGCCAACGTCCTGACTTTC. Translation gives CASSSRDSGANVLTF. Full variable domain (outside the CDR3, taken from reference TRBV7-3 and TRBJ2-6): GAGVSQTPSNKVTEKGKYVELRCDPISGHTALYWYRQSLGQGPEFLIYFQGTGAADDSGLPNDRFFAVRPEGSVSTLKIQRTERGDSAVYLCASSSRDSGANVLTFGAGSRLTVL.

The V gene is TRBV10-3, the J gene TRBJ2-1; 14 nucleotides agree with TRBD2. CDR1 is ENHRY, CDR2 SYGVKD, per germline. The trim removed 6 bases at V and 4 bases at J, leaving 5 bases unmatched. The CDR3 length is 16 residues. The CDR3 loop reads CAISGTSGGIYNEQFF. In DNA, the CDR3 is TGTGCCATCAGCGGGACTAGCGGGGGCATTTACAATGAGCAGTTCTTC.

This chain links TRBV5-6 with TRBJ2-1; 8 nucleotides match TRBD2. The J segment lost 4 bases and the V segment lost 4 bases, leaving 4 bases of the junction unmatched. Per the germline V gene, CDR1 is SGHDT and CDR2 is YYEEEE. This CDR3 is 14 amino acids long. The DNA for the CDR3 is TGTGCCAGCAGCCTGGGACTAGGGTACAATGAGCAGTTCTTC. Protein: CASSLGLGYNEQFF.